The rows below give T cell receptor beta chains drawn from one sample of a study of T cells after yellow fever vaccination. TCRdb re-analysed the 5' RACE reads in MiXCR, keeping a single row per CDR3 protein. In the table there are nearly 550,000 distinct CDR3 sequences, around 21% of which are singletons. The source material was PBMCs, sampled 15 days after the yellow fever booster vaccination. These receptors were taken from a man aged 25 to 40 who received the YFV17D yellow fever vaccine. The CDR3 runs from the conserved cysteine through the conserved F or W. The D gene is left open where the match is weak. Size is omitted from some rows. Given values are once, few, many or a class for expanded clones.

v_gene	j_gene	d_gene	abundance	CDR3nt	CDR3aa
TRBV7-8	TRBJ2-3	-	-	TGTGCCAGCAGCTTAGCGGTTGACCACACAGATACGCAGTATTTT	CASSLAVDHTDTQYF
TRBV21-1	TRBJ2-7	-	few	TGTGCCAGCAGCAAAGATAACGGACAGACCTACGAGCAGTACTTC	CASSKDNGQTYEQYF
TRBV5-1	TRBJ1-5	-	few	TGCGCCAGCAGCTTGGAACAGGGAAGTCAGCCCCAGCATTTT	CASSLEQGSQPQHF
TRBV6-6	TRBJ2-1	-	few	TGTGCCAGCAGTTACTCGACTCTTGAGCAGTTCTTC	CASSYSTLEQFF
TRBV5-1	TRBJ2-1	-	few	TGCTCTAGCAGCACTAACAGGGACCCTTCGGACAATGAGCAGTTCTTC	CSSSTNRDPSDNEQFF
TRBV7-6	TRBJ2-1	-	-	TGTGCCAGCAGCCAGCGGGACAGCACCTACGAGCAGTTCTTC	CASSQRDSTYEQFF
TRBV5-1	TRBJ2-3	-	few	TGCGCCAGCAGCTTATGGGGGACTAGCACAGATACGCAGTATTTT	CASSLWGTSTDTQYF
TRBV29-1	TRBJ2-2	TRBD2	-	TGCAGCGTCCGGCCGGCGACTAGCGCATCGAACACCGGGGAGCTGTTTTTT	CSVRPATSASNTGELFF
TRBV6-5	TRBJ1-2	-	-	TGTGCCAGCAGTTACTCGCCCAGGGCTTACGGCTACACCTTC	CASSYSPRAYGYTF
TRBV5-4	TRBJ2-1	TRBD2	-	TGTGCCAGCAGCGCAGGGACTAGCCGGTACAATGAGCAGTTCTTC	CASSAGTSRYNEQFF
TRBV5-1	TRBJ2-7	TRBD2	few	TGCGCCAGCAGACTAGCGGACCCCTCCTACGAGCAGTACTTC	CASRLADPSYEQYF
TRBV3-1	TRBJ1-1	-	-	TGTGCCAGCAGCCAAGTAGGGGTTTTGGGGACTGAAGCTTTCTTT	CASSQVGVLGTEAFF
TRBV29-1	TRBJ1-2	TRBD1	-	TGCAGCGTTGGGGGACAGGCCCCTTATGGCTACACCTTC	CSVGGQAPYGYTF
TRBV5-1	TRBJ2-1	TRBD2	-	TGCGCCAGCAGTTTGAGGGAGGGCCAAGGGGAGCAGTTCTTC	CASSLREGQGEQFF
TRBV4-3	TRBJ1-1	-	few	TGCGCCAGCAGCCAAGATCGGGCAGAAAGTATGAACACTGAAGCTTTCTTT	CASSQDRAESMNTEAFF
TRBV18	TRBJ2-5	-	few	TGTGCCAGCTCAGGACAGAACCAAGAGACCCAGTACTTC	CASSGQNQETQYF
TRBV7-2	TRBJ2-7	-	-	TGTGCCAGCAGCGACCTCGGCGAGCAGTACTTC	CASSDLGEQYF
TRBV7-2	TRBJ2-1	TRBD1	few	TGTGCCAGCAGTAGACAGGGGGCCGGCAGGTTGAATGAGCAGTTCTTC	CASSRQGAGRLNEQFF
TRBV7-2	TRBJ2-1	-	many	TGTGCCAGCAGCTTAGTGTTGTATGAGCAGTTCTTC	CASSLVLYEQFF
TRBV29-1	TRBJ2-1	-	-	TGCAGCGTTCGTAGGAACCAAGACAATGAGCAGTTCTTC	CSVRRNQDNEQFF
TRBV4-2	TRBJ2-3	-	few	TGTGCCAGCAGCCAAGAGGGTACTAGGAGCGGTACGCAGTATTTT	CASSQEGTRSGTQYF
TRBV20-1	TRBJ2-1	TRBD2	-	TGCAGTGCTAGAGCGACTAGCGAAGGTTTGTTCTTC	CSARATSEGLFF
TRBV28	TRBJ2-3	-	-	TGTGCCAGCAGTTTGAGGACTCCCATCGACTGGACAGATACGCAGTATTTT	CASSLRTPIDWTDTQYF
TRBV29-1	TRBJ2-1	-	few	TGCAGCGTTGGGGGGCTGGGTGGGAGACAGCAGTTCTTC	CSVGGLGGRQQFF
TRBV12-3/TRBV12-4	TRBJ2-2	-	-	TGTGCCAGCAGTCCGGACTACATGAACACCGGGGAGCTGTTTTTT	CASSPDYMNTGELFF
TRBV12-3/TRBV12-4	TRBJ2-1	TRBD2	-	TGTGCCAGCAGCCCCCCTTTAGCGGGAGGGTTCAATGAGCAGTTCTTC	CASSPPLAGGFNEQFF
TRBV6-2/TRBV6-3	TRBJ2-3	-	few	TGTGCCAGCAGTTACTACAGGGTGTCCACAGATACGCAGTATTTT	CASSYYRVSTDTQYF
TRBV3-1	TRBJ2-1	-	few	TGTGCCAGCAGCCAAGATAGACGGGAGAGGTCCTACAATGAGCAGTTCTTC	CASSQDRRERSYNEQFF
TRBV29-1	TRBJ2-7	-	many	TGCAGCGTTGAGGGCGGACAGTCTGGATACGAGCAGTACTTC	CSVEGGQSGYEQYF
TRBV19	TRBJ2-1	-	-	TGTGCCAGTAGTATGATTTCCCGGGGGAGCTCCTACAATGAGCAGTTCTTC	CASSMISRGSSYNEQFF
TRBV30	TRBJ2-5	TRBD2	-	TGTGCCTGGAGAGGTGGGACTAGCATGTCGGAGACCCAGTACTTC	CAWRGGTSMSETQYF
TRBV6-1	TRBJ1-1	TRBD1	-	TGTGCCAGCAGTGCCCGGACAGGGAACACTGAAGCTTTCTTT	CASSARTGNTEAFF
TRBV7-8	TRBJ2-1	TRBD2	few	TGTGCCAGCAGCCCCACGGGAGGCGGGCGAAGGAATGAGCAGTTCTTC	CASSPTGGGRRNEQFF
TRBV12-3/TRBV12-4	TRBJ1-1	-	-	TGTGCCAGCAGAATCGGGGCCGCAGTAGCTTTCTTT	CASRIGAAVAFF
TRBV21-1	TRBJ2-6	-	-	TGTGCCAGCAGCAAAGGGGGAGAGAGATCACCCGTCCTGACTTTC	CASSKGGERSPVLTF
TRBV20-1	TRBJ2-5	-	-	TGCAGTGCTAGCTTGAGTAGGACCCAGTACTTC	CSASLSRTQYF
TRBV5-6	TRBJ2-5	-	-	TGTGCCAGCAGCTTTATTGTACAGGGAATAGAGACCCAGTACTTC	CASSFIVQGIETQYF
TRBV7-2	TRBJ2-3	-	few	TGTGCCAGCACGGTAATGGCAGATACGCAGTATTTT	CASTVMADTQYF
TRBV12-3/TRBV12-4	TRBJ2-2	-	-	TGTGCCAGCAGTTTTGAAGGCAGGGCTCGGGGGGAGCTGTTTTTT	CASSFEGRARGELFF
TRBV10-3	TRBJ2-1	TRBD2	few	TGTGCCATCACCGAAGGGACTAGCGGGAGCCACTCCTACAATGAGCAGTTCTTC	CAITEGTSGSHSYNEQFF
TRBV12-3/TRBV12-4	TRBJ2-3	TRBD2	-	TGTGCCAGCAGTCCTACCAATGTAGCGGGAGGGCCAGATACGCAGTATTTT	CASSPTNVAGGPDTQYF
TRBV20-1	TRBJ2-1	-	few	TGCAGTGCTAGAAGTCTAGAGGTCGGTGAGCAGTTCTTC	CSARSLEVGEQFF
TRBV27	TRBJ2-2	TRBD1	-	TGTGCCAGCAGTTTTCCCCGGGACAGGTTTCCTCCCGGGGAGCTGTTTTTT	CASSFPRDRFPPGELFF
TRBV7-8	TRBJ2-7	-	few	TGTGCCAGTAGGCAGGTTACAGGGGAGCAGTACTTC	CASRQVTGEQYF
TRBV6-2/TRBV6-3	TRBJ2-7	-	-	TGTGCCTCAGGGCTGACTAGGGGCTACGAGCAGTACTTC	CASGLTRGYEQYF
TRBV30	TRBJ2-7	-	few	TGTGCCTGGAGTCCCTCCAACGAGCAGTACTTC	CAWSPSNEQYF
TRBV9	TRBJ2-1	TRBD2	-	TGTGCCAGCAGCGCTTCGCTAGCGGGAAGTAAAAATGAGCAGTTCTTC	CASSASLAGSKNEQFF
TRBV4-2	TRBJ2-7	TRBD1	-	TGTGCCAGCAGCCAAGACCGGGGACAGCCCTACGAGCAGTACTTC	CASSQDRGQPYEQYF
TRBV20-1	TRBJ1-1	TRBD1	few	TGCAGCGGCTACCAGGGGGCTTCCACTGAAGCTTTCTTT	CSGYQGASTEAFF
TRBV5-6	TRBJ2-7	-	few	TGTGCCAGCAGCTTGCTGGGGGCCTACGAGCAGTACTTC	CASSLLGAYEQYF
TRBV20-1	TRBJ2-5	-	-	TGCAGTGCTAGAGATAGCGGACAGGCAAAGACCCAGTACTTC	CSARDSGQAKTQYF
TRBV6-1	TRBJ2-2	-	few	TGTGCCAGCGGAATCCCAGGAGCAAACACCGGGGAGCTGTTTTTT	CASGIPGANTGELFF